This T cell receptor beta chain appears in the sequencing data of a study of blood T cell repertoires in COVID-19. Study-wide background: The United States, Italy and Spain provided the acute and convalescent COVID-19 samples.

The CDR3 covers 13 residues. CDR1 and CDR2 (germline): SGHVS, FNYEAQ. V was clipped by 10 bases and J by 2 bases, with 12 bases between them. Original processing methods: The authors estimated nucleated cell counts from reference gene primer amplification. Repertoires were generated with immunoSEQ multiplex PCR, while TCRdb's copy carries only in-frame clones and drops some. The V and J calls and the clone size are those of that table, but D and trimming were determined from the DNA. The sample lists 200,000 to 300,000 clones; around 89% were seen once. The age range of participants was about 18 to 95 years, with residence in about two dozen US areas.

This chain joins TRBV7-6 and TRBJ1-3; D is unresolved. The receptor was derived from a woman aged 40 to 50 with acute COVID-19. Sequencing was carried out using PBMCs or T cells enriched from blood (not recorded which). The CDR3: CATRREAGNTIYF. CDR3 in DNA: TGTGCCACCCGACGGGAAGCTGGAAACACCATATATTTT. Filled out from reference TRBV7-6 and TRBJ1-3, the complete variable domain reads GAGVSQSPRYKVTKRGQDVALRCDPISGHVSLYWYRQALGQGPEFLTYFNYEAQQDKSGLPNDRFSAERPEGSISTLTIQRTEQRDSAMYRCATRREAGNTIYFGEGSWLTVV.